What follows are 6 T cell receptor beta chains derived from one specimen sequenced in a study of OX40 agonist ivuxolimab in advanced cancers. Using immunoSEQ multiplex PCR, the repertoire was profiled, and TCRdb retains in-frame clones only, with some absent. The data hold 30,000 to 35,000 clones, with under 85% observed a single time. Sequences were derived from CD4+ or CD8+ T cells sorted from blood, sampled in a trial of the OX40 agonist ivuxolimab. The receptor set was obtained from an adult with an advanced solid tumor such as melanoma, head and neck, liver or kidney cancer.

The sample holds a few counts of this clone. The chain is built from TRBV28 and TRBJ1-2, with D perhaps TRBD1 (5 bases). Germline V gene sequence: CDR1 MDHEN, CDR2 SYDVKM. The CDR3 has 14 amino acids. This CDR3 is CAAGRGRSGYGYTF. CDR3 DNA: TGTGCTGCAGGAAGGGGCCGCTCCGGCTATGGCTACACCTTC.

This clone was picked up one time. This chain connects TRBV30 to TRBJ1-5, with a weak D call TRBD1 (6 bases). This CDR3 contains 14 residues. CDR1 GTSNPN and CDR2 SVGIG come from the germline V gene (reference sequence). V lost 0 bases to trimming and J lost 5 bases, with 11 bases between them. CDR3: CAWSVGGSDQPQHF. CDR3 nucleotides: TGTGCCTGGAGTGTAGGGGGGAGCGATCAGCCCCAGCATTTT.

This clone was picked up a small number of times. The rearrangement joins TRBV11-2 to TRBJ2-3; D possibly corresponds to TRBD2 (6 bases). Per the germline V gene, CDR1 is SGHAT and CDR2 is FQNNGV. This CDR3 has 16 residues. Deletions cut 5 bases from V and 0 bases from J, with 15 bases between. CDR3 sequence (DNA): TGTGCCAGCAGCCTCGGAGGGTTCACTAGCACAGATACGCAGTATTTT. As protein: CASSLGGFTSTDTQYF.

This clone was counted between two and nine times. The CDR3 sequence is CASSPGLAGRWEQYF. The CDR3 nucleotides read TGTGCCAGCAGCCCCGGACTAGCGGGACGGTGGGAGCAGTACTTC. This chain connects TRBV6-1 to TRBJ2-7, with TRBD2 identical over 12 bases. This CDR3 region has 15 residues. Germline lookup yields CDR1 MNHNS and CDR2 SASEGT. The junction had 10 bases not matched to a gene; V was cut back by 6 bases and J by 7 bases.

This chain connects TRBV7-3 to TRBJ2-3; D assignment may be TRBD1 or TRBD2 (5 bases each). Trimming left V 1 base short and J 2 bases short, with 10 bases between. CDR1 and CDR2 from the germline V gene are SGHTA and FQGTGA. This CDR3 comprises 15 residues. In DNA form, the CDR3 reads TGTGCCAGCAGCTTAAGGGGGTCAAACACAGATACGCAGTATTTT. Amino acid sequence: CASSLRGSNTDTQYF.

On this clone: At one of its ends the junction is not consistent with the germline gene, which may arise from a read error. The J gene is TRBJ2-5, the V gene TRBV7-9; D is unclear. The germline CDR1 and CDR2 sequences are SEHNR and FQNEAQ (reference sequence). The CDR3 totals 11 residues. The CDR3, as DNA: TGTGCCAGCAACTTAGGGGAGACCCAGTACTTC. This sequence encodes CASNLGETQYF.